This TCR beta chain was sequenced during a study of T cell responses to AZD1222 COVID-19 vaccine. The study's findings and limits: Only five to seven individuals given AZD1222 were seropositive at baseline. Among the donors, most were white British and more were female, and clonal diversity was possibly underestimated.

Concerning this clone itself: No antigen is known for it.

Assay: immunoSEQ multiplex PCR; the TCRdb copy retains only in-frame clones and omits some. The sample shows approximately 150,000 clones, about 91% of them seen only once. The CDR3 is 13 residues long. The V gene end was trimmed by 5 bases and the J gene end by 5 bases; junction bases not matched to a gene: 4. Per germline, CDR1 MNHEY and CDR2 SMNVEV (reference sequence). The material sequenced was peripheral blood, taken on day 0 of AZD1222 vaccination. The sequence came from an adult in good health. This rearrangement joins TRBV27 to TRBJ2-3, with TRBD2 matching over 7 bases. Here the CDR3 DNA reads TGTGCCAGCAGTGCGGGAGTTGGAGATACGCAGTATTTT. Amino acid sequence: CASSAGVGDTQYF.